One sample yielded the 10 T cell receptor beta chains listed below, sequenced in a study of cytomegalovirus exposure and HLA in healthy donors. TCRdb's copy holds only in-frame clones and misses some; the assay was immunoSEQ multiplex PCR. The table lists more than 250,000 clones, around 87% of them singletons, with roughly 1.1% in the top ten. Sequencing input: PBMCs. The receptors originated from a woman in her 30s in good health and CMV-seropositive.

The rearrangement uses TRBV6-6 and TRBJ1-2; no firm D call. V was pared by 2 bases and J by 7 bases, with 8 bases between. CDR1 is MNHNY, CDR2 SVGAGI, per germline (reference sequence). The CDR3 loop spans 12 amino acids. The DNA for the CDR3 is TGTGCCAGCAGTTACCTGGAGGGTGGCTACACCTTC. As protein: CASSYLEGGYTF.

The chain couples TRBV19 to TRBJ2-1, with D perhaps TRBD2 (6 bases). Germline values: CDR1 LNHDA, CDR2 SQIVND (reference sequence). The V and J ends lost 3 bases and 3 bases respectively, with 18 bases between them. The CDR3 contains 17 residues. CDR3 loop: CASSMGTPGLIYNEQFF. CDR3 nucleotides: TGTGCCAGTAGTATGGGGACTCCGGGACTGATCTACAATGAGCAGTTCTTC.

V is TRBV5-1 and J is TRBJ2-2; D gene ambiguous. The CDR3 spans 12 residues. Per germline, CDR1 SGHRS and CDR2 YFSETQ. V dropped 4 bases and J dropped 2 bases, with 3 bases sitting between them. CDR3 sequence reads: CASSTNTGELFF. Written as DNA, the CDR3 is TGCGCCAGCAGCACAAACACCGGGGAGCTGTTTTTT. Drawing the rest from reference TRBV5-1 and TRBJ2-2, the complete variable domain is KAGVTQTPRYLIKTRGQQVTLSCSPISGHRSVSWYQQTPGQGLQFLFEYFSETQRNKGNFPGRFSGRQFSNSRSEMNVSTLELGDSALYLCASSTNTGELFFGEGSRLTVL.

This clone was observed a single time. V is TRBV28 and J is TRBJ1-1, with 8 bases that match TRBD1. The germline gives CDR1 MDHEN, CDR2 SYDVKM. The CDR3 length is 15 residues. Trimming cost V 5 bases and J 4 bases; bases outside gene matches: 9. The DNA for the CDR3 is TGTGCCAGCAGTCCCACCAGGGGGCTTTTCACTGAAGCTTTCTTT. Its protein product is CASSPTRGLFTEAFF.

The J gene is TRBJ2-3, the V gene TRBV15; 13 nucleotides align to TRBD2. With V trimmed by 5 bases and J by 2 bases, 4 bases remained unmatched. This CDR3 is built from 16 residues. Germline V gene sequence: CDR1 LNHNV, CDR2 YYDKDF (reference sequence). CDR3 sequence: CATSPGTSGTTDTQYF. For the CDR3, the DNA is TGTGCCACCAGCCCCGGGACTAGCGGGACCACAGATACGCAGTATTTT.

This clone was observed once. This sequence joins TRBV6-6 and TRBJ2-7, with 11 positions matching TRBD2. The CDR3 is 15 amino acids. The V gene end was trimmed by 7 bases and the J gene end by 6 bases; junction bases not matched to a gene: 11. The germline gives CDR1 MNHNY, CDR2 SVGAGI (reference sequence). This chain's CDR3 is CASTQTLAGGSEQYF. The CDR3 coding sequence is TGTGCCAGCACCCAAACCCTAGCGGGAGGAAGCGAGCAGTACTTC.

The V gene is TRBV6-5, the J gene TRBJ2-7; 9 positions match TRBD2. The CDR3 is 12 residues long. Germline V gene sequence: CDR1 MNHEY, CDR2 SVGAGI. The DNA for the CDR3 is TGTGTTGCGGCTAGCGGGGTGAACGAGCAGTACTTC. Translation gives CVAASGVNEQYF.

The chain links TRBV11-2 to TRBJ2-6; D call uncertain. There are 17 residues in the CDR3. Germline CDR1 SGHAT, CDR2 FQNNGV. V dropped 1 base and J dropped 0 bases, with 10 bases sitting between them. Here the CDR3 reads CASSLVGSPSGANVLTF. CDR3 DNA: TGTGCCAGCAGCTTAGTGGGCAGTCCCTCTGGGGCCAACGTCCTGACTTTC.

CDR3 bases: TGCGCCAGCAGCTTCGGGGGAACAGGGGGCTACAATGAGCAGTTCTTC. Encoded protein: CASSFGGTGGYNEQFF. The genes are TRBV5-1 and TRBJ2-1, with 8 positions matching TRBD1. CDR3 size: 16 residues. Germline CDR1 is SGHRS and CDR2 is YFSETQ. With 2 bases clipped from V and 3 bases from J, the junction kept 7 bases outside the gene matches. Full variable domain (rest looked up from reference TRBV5-1 and TRBJ2-1): KAGVTQTPRYLIKTRGQQVTLSCSPISGHRSVSWYQQTPGQGLQFLFEYFSETQRNKGNFPGRFSGRQFSNSRSEMNVSTLELGDSALYLCASSFGGTGGYNEQFFGPGTRLTVL.

This clone was observed a single time. J is TRBJ2-1 and V is TRBV30; 9 nucleotides line up with TRBD2. Germline loops: CDR1 GTSNPN, CDR2 SVGIG (reference sequence). J gave up 13 bases and V 4 bases, and 5 bases lay outside the gene matches. The CDR3 has 11 residues. This chain's CDR3 is CAWTSGVFQFF. The CDR3 DNA follows: TGTGCCTGGACTAGCGGGGTGTTTCAGTTCTTC.